Listed here is a single T cell receptor (beta chain). These data originate in a study of blood T cell repertoires in COVID-19. Some clones are missing from TCRdb's copy, which holds only in-frame ones; the method was immunoSEQ multiplex PCR. Altogether under 200,000 clones are present, 75% to 90% being singletons, with the ten largest covering roughly 2.9%. The germline gives CDR1 SNHLY, CDR2 FYNNEI. Trimming stripped 3 bases from V and 6 bases from J, with 12 bases between. The length of the CDR3 is 14 residues. The TCR comes from a woman in her sixties with acute or convalescent COVID-19. Sequenced sample: peripheral blood. This chain uses TRBV2 with TRBJ1-5; D call uncertain. The CDR3 is CASSEGSGGQPQHF. DNA of the CDR3: TGTGCCAGCAGTGAGGGTTCGGGAGGTCAGCCCCAGCATTTT.